A selection of T cell receptor beta chains follows, all from one sample in a study of T cell responses to AZD1222 COVID-19 vaccine. Assay used: immunoSEQ multiplex PCR; TCRdb lists only in-frame clones, some missing. This table has more than 50,000 clones, approximately 88% appearing once. The material sequenced was peripheral blood, taken on day 0 of AZD1222 vaccination. These receptors originate from an adult in good health. CDR3s include the opening cysteine and the closing phenylalanine or tryptophan. A D gene is named only where the DNA matches it firmly. Size tells how often a clone was seen (once, few, many) or the class of an expanded clone, and some rows leave it out.

j_gene: TRBJ1-1; d_gene: -; abundance: few; v_gene: TRBV28; CDR3nt: TGTGCCAGCAGTCCTCAGGGTCAGTCGACTGAAGCTTTCTTT; CDR3aa: CASSPQGQSTEAFF
j_gene: TRBJ2-2; d_gene: TRBD2; abundance: -; v_gene: TRBV7-9; CDR3nt: TGTGCCAGCAGCCAAACCGGGACTAGCGGGAGGGCGGACACCGGGGAGCTGTTTTTT; CDR3aa: CASSQTGTSGRADTGELFF
j_gene: TRBJ1-2; d_gene: -; abundance: -; v_gene: TRBV30; CDR3nt: TGTGCCTGGAGTGTCCCCGACGGCTACACCTTC; CDR3aa: CAWSVPDGYTF
j_gene: TRBJ2-1; d_gene: -; abundance: few; v_gene: TRBV30; CDR3nt: TGTGCCTGGGGGGGCCGTGGCGCTGAGCAGTTCTTC; CDR3aa: CAWGGRGAEQFF
j_gene: TRBJ2-7; d_gene: -; abundance: -; v_gene: TRBV6-5; CDR3nt: TGTGCCAGCTTACTAGCCTACTCCTACGAGCAGTACTTC; CDR3aa: CASLLAYSYEQYF
j_gene: TRBJ1-1; d_gene: TRBD1; abundance: -; v_gene: TRBV11-2; CDR3nt: TGTGCCAGCAGCTTATATCAGGGGGCGCGAATGGGTACTGAAGCTTTCTTT; CDR3aa: CASSLYQGARMGTEAFF
j_gene: TRBJ1-1; d_gene: -; abundance: few; v_gene: TRBV19; CDR3nt: TGTGCCAGTGGACATTTAGGGGGTGCCTCTGAAGCTTTCTTT; CDR3aa: CASGHLGGASEAFF
j_gene: TRBJ1-5; d_gene: -; abundance: -; v_gene: TRBV5-1; CDR3nt: TGCGCCAGCAGCTTGGCCCCAGACCAAAGGCCCCAGCATTTT; CDR3aa: CASSLAPDQRPQHF
j_gene: TRBJ1-2; d_gene: -; abundance: -; v_gene: TRBV28; CDR3nt: TGTGCCAGCAGTTTGGGGGGCCCCCACTATGGCTACACCTTC; CDR3aa: CASSLGGPHYGYTF
j_gene: TRBJ2-7; d_gene: -; abundance: -; v_gene: TRBV3-1/TRBV3-2; CDR3nt: TGTGCCAGCAGCCAAGCAGCAGGGGTGGCCTACGAGCAGTACTTC; CDR3aa: CASSQAAGVAYEQYF
j_gene: TRBJ2-7; d_gene: -; abundance: -; v_gene: TRBV2; CDR3nt: TGTGCCAGCAGTTTGGAACTCCTGTACAGTGTCGAGCAGTACTTC; CDR3aa: CASSLELLYSVEQYF
j_gene: TRBJ2-3; d_gene: -; abundance: -; v_gene: TRBV21-1; CDR3nt: TGTGCCAGCAGCAAAGATTCACCACTCAGGACTAGCACAGATACGCAGTATTTT; CDR3aa: CASSKDSPLRTSTDTQYF